Listed here are 9 T cell receptor beta chains from one sample, sequenced in a study of blood T cell repertoires in COVID-19. Data came from immunoSEQ multiplex PCR; TCRdb stores just in-frame clones and leaves some out. Of 100,000 to 150,000 clones listed, roughly nine tenths are singletons. The sample consisted of peripheral blood. These receptor sequences come from a middle-aged man with active COVID-19.

The chain has TRBV7-2 and TRBJ2-2; D perhaps matches TRBD1 (6 bases). The CDR3 is made up of 14 amino acids. Trimming stripped 4 bases from V and 5 bases from J, with 11 bases between. The germline gives CDR1 SGHTA, CDR2 FQGNSA. CDR3 coding DNA: TGTGCCAGCAGCTCGAACAGGGAGACCGGGGAGCTGTTTTTT. This translates into CASSSNRETGELFF.

The chain is built from TRBV7-9 and TRBJ2-1; TRBD2 matches at 11 bases. With V trimmed by 6 bases and J by 4 bases, 8 bases remained unmatched. This CDR3 has 16 amino acids. Germline CDR1 is SEHNR and CDR2 is FQNEAQ (reference sequence). The CDR3: CASSSTGTSGYNEQFF. CDR3 bases: TGTGCCAGCAGTTCGACCGGGACTAGCGGATACAATGAGCAGTTCTTC.

This clone has only one observation. V is TRBV5-4 and J is TRBJ1-2; perhaps TRBD1 as D (5 bases). Trimming pared 2 bases from V and 2 bases from J, leaving 10 bases between. The germline CDR1 and CDR2 sequences are SGHNT and YYREEE (reference sequence). CDR3 length: 14 amino acids. The CDR3 nucleotides read TGTGCCAGCAGCTTTGGGGGGATCAACTATGGCTACACCTTC. This codes for CASSFGGINYGYTF.

The genes are TRBV11-2 and TRBJ2-5, with D possibly TRBD1 on 5 matching bases. Germline assignment: CDR1 SGHAT and CDR2 FQNNGV. Trimming stripped 6 bases from V and 3 bases from J, with 11 bases between. The CDR3 runs 13 residues. CDR3 sequence reads: CASRFGREETQYF. In nucleotides, the CDR3 is TGTGCCAGCAGGTTTGGCAGGGAAGAGACCCAGTACTTC.

The chain recombines TRBV10-3 with TRBJ2-5; no clear D. Per the germline V gene, CDR1 is ENHRY and CDR2 is SYGVKD. The CDR3 has 11 residues. Trimming stripped 10 bases from V and 1 base from J, with 7 bases between. The CDR3 loop reads CATRIQETQYF. In DNA, the CDR3 is TGTGCCACCCGTATCCAAGAGACCCAGTACTTC.

The chain uses TRBV6-5 and TRBJ2-2; TRBD1 is a possible D gene (6 bases). This CDR3 is built from 12 residues. Trimming stripped 6 bases from V and 6 bases from J, with 8 bases between. CDR1 MNHEY and CDR2 SVGAGI come from the germline V gene. CDR3 DNA: TGTGCCAGCAGACAGGGTTCCGGGGAGCTGTTTTTT. This gives the protein CASRQGSGELFF.

The genes are TRBV6-5 and TRBJ2-5; no clear D gene. V lost 8 bases and J lost 5, with 6 bases in between. CDR1 is MNHEY, CDR2 SVGAGI, per germline. CDR3 length: 10 amino acids. CDR3 nucleotides: TGTGCCAGCGGTCGGGAGACCCAGTACTTC. Translating it yields CASGRETQYF.

The chain couples TRBV19 to TRBJ2-7, with a possible D match to TRBD1 (6 bases). Germline CDR1 LNHDA, CDR2 SQIVND (reference sequence). Trimming took off 4 bases at V and 0 bases at J, with 16 bases between the two ends. This CDR3 contains 16 residues. This chain's CDR3 is CASSRTTGSFSYEQYF. The CDR3 DNA sequence: TGTGCCAGTAGTAGGACCACAGGGTCCTTCTCCTACGAGCAGTACTTC.

The gene calls are TRBV24-1 and TRBJ1-6, with D possibly being TRBD1 (6 bases). The CDR3 runs 21 residues. V was clipped by 2 bases and J by 6 bases, with 28 bases between them. CDR1 is KGHDR, CDR2 SFDVKD, per germline. CDR3 loop: CATSDSVLLTGGACGNSPLHF. CDR3 DNA: TGTGCCACCAGTGATTCGGTATTACTCACGGGGGGCGCTTGCGGTAATTCACCCCTCCACTTT.